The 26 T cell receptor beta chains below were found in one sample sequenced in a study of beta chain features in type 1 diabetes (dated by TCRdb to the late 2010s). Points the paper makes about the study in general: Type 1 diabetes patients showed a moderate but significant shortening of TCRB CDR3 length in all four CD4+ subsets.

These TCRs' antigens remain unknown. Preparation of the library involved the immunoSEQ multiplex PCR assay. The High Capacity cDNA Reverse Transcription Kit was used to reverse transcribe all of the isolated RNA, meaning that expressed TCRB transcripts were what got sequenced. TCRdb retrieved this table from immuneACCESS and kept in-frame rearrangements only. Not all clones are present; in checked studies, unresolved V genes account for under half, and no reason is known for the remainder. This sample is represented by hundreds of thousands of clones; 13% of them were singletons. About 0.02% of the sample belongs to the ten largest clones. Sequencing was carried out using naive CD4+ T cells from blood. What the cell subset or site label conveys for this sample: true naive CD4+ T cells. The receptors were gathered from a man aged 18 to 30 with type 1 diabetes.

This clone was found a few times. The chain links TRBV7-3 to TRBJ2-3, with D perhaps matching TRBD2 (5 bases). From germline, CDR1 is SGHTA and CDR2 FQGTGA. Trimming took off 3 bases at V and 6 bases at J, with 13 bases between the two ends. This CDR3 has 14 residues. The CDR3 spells CASSLAVGADTQYF. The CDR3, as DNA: TGTGCCAGCAGCTTGGCAGTGGGAGCTGATACGCAGTATTTT.

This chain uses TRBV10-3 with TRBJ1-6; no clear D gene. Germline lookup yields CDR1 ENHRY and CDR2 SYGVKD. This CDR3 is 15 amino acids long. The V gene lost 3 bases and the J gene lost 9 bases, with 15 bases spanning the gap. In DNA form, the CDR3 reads TGTGCCATCAGTGATTCAGGAGGGATCGGTTCACCCCTCCACTTT. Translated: CAISDSGGIGSPLHF.

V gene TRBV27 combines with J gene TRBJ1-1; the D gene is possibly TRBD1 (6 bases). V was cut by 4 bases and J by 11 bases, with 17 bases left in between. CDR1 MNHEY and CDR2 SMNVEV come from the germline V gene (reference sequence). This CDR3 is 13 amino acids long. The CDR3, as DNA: TGTGCCAGCAGTTCCCCTGAAGACAGGAAGGCTTTCTTT. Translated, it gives CASSSPEDRKAFF.

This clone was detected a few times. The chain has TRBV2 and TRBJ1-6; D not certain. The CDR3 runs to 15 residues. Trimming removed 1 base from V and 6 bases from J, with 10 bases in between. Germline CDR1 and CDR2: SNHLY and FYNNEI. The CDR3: CASSEVMGSNSPLHF. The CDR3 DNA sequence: TGTGCCAGCAGTGAAGTTATGGGAAGTAATTCACCCCTCCACTTT.

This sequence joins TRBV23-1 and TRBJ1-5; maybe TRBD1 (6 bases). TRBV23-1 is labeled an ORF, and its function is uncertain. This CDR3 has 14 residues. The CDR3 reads CSRGGGMSNQPQHF. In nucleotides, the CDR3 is TGCAGTCGAGGGGGGGGGATGAGCAATCAGCCCCAGCATTTT.

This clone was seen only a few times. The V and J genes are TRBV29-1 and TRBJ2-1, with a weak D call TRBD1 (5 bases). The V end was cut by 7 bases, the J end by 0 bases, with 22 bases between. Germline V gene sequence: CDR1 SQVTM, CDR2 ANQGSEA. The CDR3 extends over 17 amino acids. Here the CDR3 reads CSAASPGSMSSYNEQFF. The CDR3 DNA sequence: TGCAGCGCGGCCTCCCCAGGGTCCATGAGCTCCTACAATGAGCAGTTCTTC.

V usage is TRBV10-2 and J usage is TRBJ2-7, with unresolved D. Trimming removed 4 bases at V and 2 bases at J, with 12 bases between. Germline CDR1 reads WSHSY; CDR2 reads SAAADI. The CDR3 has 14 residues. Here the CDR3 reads CASSAVGPAYEQYF. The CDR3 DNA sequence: TGCGCCAGCAGTGCCGTTGGACCGGCCTACGAGCAGTACTTC.

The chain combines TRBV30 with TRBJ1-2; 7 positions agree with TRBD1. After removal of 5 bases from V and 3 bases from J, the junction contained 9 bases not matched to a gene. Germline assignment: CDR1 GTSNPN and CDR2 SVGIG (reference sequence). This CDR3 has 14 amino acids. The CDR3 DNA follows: TGTGCCTGGCAAAAGGGACAGATTTACTATGGCTACACCTTC. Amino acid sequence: CAWQKGQIYYGYTF. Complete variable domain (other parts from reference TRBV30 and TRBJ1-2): SQTIHQWPATLVQPVGSPLSLECTVEGTSNPNLYWYRQAAGRGLQLLFYSVGIGQISSEVPQNLSASRPQDRQFILSSKKLLLSDSGFYLCAWQKGQIYYGYTFGSGTRLTVV.

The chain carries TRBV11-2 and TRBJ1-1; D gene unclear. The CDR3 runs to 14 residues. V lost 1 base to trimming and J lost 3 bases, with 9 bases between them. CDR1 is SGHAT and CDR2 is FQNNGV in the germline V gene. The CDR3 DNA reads TGTGCCAGCAGCTTAGGGTCCTACTACACTGAAGCTTTCTTT. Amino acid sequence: CASSLGSYYTEAFF.

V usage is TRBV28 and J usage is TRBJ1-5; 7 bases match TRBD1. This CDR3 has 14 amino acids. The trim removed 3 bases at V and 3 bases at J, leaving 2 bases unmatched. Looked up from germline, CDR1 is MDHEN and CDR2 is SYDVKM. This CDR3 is CASSFGTVNQPQHF. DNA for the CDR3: TGTGCCAGCAGTTTCGGGACAGTCAATCAGCCCCAGCATTTT. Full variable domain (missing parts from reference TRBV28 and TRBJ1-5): DVKVTQSSRYLVKRTGEKVFLECVQDMDHENMFWYRQDPGLGLRLIYFSYDVKMKEKGDIPEGYSVSREKKERFSLILESASTNQTSMYLCASSFGTVNQPQHFGDGTRLSIL.

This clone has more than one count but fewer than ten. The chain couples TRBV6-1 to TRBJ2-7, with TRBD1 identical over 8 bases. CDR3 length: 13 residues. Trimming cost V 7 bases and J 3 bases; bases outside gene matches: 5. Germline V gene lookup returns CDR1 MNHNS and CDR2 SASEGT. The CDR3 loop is CASIDRGFYEQYF. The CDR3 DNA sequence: TGTGCCAGCATCGACAGGGGTTTCTACGAGCAGTACTTC.

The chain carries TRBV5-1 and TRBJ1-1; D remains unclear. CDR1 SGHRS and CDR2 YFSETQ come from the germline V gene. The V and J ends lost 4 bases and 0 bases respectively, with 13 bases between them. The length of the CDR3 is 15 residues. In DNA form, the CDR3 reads TGCGCCAGCAGCCTGGTGGACTCTTTGAACACTGAAGCTTTCTTT. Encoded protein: CASSLVDSLNTEAFF.

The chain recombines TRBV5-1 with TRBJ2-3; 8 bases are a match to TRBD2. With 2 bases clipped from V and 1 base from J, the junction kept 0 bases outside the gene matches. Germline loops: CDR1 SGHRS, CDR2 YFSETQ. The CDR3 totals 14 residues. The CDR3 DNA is TGCGCCAGCAGCTTACTAGCGGGCACAGATACGCAGTATTTT. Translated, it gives CASSLLAGTDTQYF. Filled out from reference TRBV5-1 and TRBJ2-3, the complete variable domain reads KAGVTQTPRYLIKTRGQQVTLSCSPISGHRSVSWYQQTPGQGLQFLFEYFSETQRNKGNFPGRFSGRQFSNSRSEMNVSTLELGDSALYLCASSLLAGTDTQYFGPGTRLTVL.

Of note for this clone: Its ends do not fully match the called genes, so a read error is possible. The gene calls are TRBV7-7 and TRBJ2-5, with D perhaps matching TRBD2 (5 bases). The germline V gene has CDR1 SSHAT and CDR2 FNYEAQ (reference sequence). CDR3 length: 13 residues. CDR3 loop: CASSLLRAETQYF. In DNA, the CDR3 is TGTGCTAGCAGCCTGTTGAGGGCGGAGACCCAGTACTTC.

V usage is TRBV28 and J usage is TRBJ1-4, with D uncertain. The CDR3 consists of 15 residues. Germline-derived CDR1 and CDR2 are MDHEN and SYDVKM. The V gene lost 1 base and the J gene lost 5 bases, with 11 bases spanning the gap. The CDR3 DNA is TGTGCCAGCAGTTTATTGCCAAAGATAAATGAAAAACTGTTTTTT. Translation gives CASSLLPKINEKLFF. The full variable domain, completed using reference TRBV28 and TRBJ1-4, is DVKVTQSSRYLVKRTGEKVFLECVQDMDHENMFWYRQDPGLGLRLIYFSYDVKMKEKGDIPEGYSVSREKKERFSLILESASTNQTSMYLCASSLLPKINEKLFFGSGTQLSVL.

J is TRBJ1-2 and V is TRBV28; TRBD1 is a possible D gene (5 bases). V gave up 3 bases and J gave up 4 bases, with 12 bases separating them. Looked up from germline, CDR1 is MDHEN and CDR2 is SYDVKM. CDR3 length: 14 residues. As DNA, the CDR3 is TGTGCCAGCAGTTTGCAGGGTTCGGGCTATGGCTACACCTTC. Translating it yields CASSLQGSGYGYTF.

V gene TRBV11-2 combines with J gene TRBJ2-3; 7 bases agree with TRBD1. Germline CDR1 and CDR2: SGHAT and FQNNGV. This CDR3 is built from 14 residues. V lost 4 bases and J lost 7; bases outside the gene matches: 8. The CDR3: CASSSHRGAYTQYF. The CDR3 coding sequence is TGTGCCAGCAGCTCTCACAGGGGAGCATATACGCAGTATTTT.

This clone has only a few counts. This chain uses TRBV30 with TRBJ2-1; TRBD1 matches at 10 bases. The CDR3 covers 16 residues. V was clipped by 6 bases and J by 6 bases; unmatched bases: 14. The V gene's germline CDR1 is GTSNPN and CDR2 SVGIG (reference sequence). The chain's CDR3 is CACQTPGQGLFNEQFF. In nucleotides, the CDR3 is TGTGCCTGCCAGACCCCGGGACAGGGGCTCTTCAATGAGCAGTTCTTC.

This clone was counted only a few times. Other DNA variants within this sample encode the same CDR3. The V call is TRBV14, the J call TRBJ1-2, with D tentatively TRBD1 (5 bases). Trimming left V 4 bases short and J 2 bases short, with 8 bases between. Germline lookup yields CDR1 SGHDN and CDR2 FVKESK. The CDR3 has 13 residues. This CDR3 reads CASSPGPNYGYTF. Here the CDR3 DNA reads TGTGCCAGCAGCCCGGGACCAAACTATGGCTACACCTTC.

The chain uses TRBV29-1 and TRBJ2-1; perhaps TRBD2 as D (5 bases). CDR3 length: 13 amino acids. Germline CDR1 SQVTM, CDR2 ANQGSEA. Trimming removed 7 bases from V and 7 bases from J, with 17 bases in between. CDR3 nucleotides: TGCAGCGCCCATACACAGAGGGCAAATGAGCAGTTCTTC. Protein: CSAHTQRANEQFF.

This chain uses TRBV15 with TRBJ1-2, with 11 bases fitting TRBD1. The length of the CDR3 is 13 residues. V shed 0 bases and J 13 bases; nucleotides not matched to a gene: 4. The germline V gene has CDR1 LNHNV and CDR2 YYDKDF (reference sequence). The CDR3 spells CATSRDPGTGGTF. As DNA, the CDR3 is TGTGCCACCAGCAGAGATCCCGGGACAGGGGGCACCTTC.

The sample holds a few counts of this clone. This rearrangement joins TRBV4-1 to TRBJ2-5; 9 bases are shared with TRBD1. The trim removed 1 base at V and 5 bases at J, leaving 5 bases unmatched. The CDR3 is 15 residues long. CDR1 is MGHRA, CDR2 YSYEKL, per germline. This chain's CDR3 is CASSQATGGLETQYF. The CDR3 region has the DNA TGCGCCAGCAGCCAAGCGACAGGGGGGTTGGAGACCCAGTACTTC.

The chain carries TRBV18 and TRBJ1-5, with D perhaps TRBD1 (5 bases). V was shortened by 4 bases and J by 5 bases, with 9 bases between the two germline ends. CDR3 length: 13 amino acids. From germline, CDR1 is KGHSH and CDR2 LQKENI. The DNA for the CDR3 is TGTGCCAGCTCACGGCAGGGTGATCAGCCCCAGCATTTT. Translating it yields CASSRQGDQPQHF.

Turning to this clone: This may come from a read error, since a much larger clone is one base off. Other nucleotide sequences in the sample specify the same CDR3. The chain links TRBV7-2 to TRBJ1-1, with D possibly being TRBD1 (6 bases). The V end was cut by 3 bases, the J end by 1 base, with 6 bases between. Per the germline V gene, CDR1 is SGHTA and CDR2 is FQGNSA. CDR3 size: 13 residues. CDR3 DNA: TGTGCCAGCAGCTTGGGACAGAACACTGAAGCTTTCTTT. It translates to CASSLGQNTEAFF.

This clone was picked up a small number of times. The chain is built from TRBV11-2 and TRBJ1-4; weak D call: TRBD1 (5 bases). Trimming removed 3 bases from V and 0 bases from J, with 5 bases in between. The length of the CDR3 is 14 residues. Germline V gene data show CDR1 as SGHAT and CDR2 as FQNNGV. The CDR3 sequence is CASSFRATNEKLFF. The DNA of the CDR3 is TGTGCCAGCAGCTTCAGGGCAACTAATGAAAAACTGTTTTTT.

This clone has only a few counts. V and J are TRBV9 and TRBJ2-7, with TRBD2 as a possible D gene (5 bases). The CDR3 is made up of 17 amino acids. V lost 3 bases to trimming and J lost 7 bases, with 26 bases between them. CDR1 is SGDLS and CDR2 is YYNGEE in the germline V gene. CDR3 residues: CASSASSDSSGIREQYF. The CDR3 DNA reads TGTGCCAGCAGCGCCTCCTCTGACTCTTCGGGGATCCGAGAGCAGTACTTC.